This T cell receptor (beta chain) stems from a study of cytomegalovirus exposure and HLA in healthy donors. PCR employed 60 Vbeta and 13 Jbeta primers. Assay used: immunoSEQ multiplex PCR; TCRdb lists only in-frame clones, some missing. The repertoire shows about 120,000 clones; the top ten hold roughly 3.7%. Points from the study as a whole: Among TCR beta chains, those listed as cytomegalovirus-associated numbered under 200. Many donors carried some public TCRs, although rarity characterized most TCR sequences. What TCR beta sequences reportedly achieved was accurate prediction of HLA-A and HLA-B alleles in most subjects.

Notes on this clone: The antigen remains undetermined.

Germline values: CDR1 SGHVS, CDR2 FQNEAQ. The CDR3 is 17 amino acids. Losses at the gene ends were 5 bases for V and 7 bases for J; bases not matched to a gene: 14. Despite likely unrecorded immune exposures, the donors were nominally healthy at the time of sampling. This clonotype originated in a man aged 30 to 39 in good health and CMV-seronegative. V usage is TRBV7-8 and J usage is TRBJ1-4; TRBD1 matches 9 bases. The sequenced sample was PBMCs. In DNA, the CDR3 is TGTGCCAGCAGCCCCCCTTTGAGAACAGGGGGCCCTGAAAAACTGTTTTTT. Its protein product is CASSPPLRTGGPEKLFF.